Below are 22 T cell receptor beta chains sequenced from a single sample in a study of blood T cell repertoires in COVID-19. The method was immunoSEQ multiplex PCR; TCRdb's version includes in-frame clones alone and lacks a portion of them. Here the sample spans fewer than 350,000 clones, around 88% being singletons. Sample: PBMCs or T cells enriched from blood (not recorded which). Receptor source: a woman between 35 and 50 years old who had recovered from COVID-19.

This clone was observed a handful of times. This sequence joins TRBV21-1 and TRBJ2-2; the table calls TRBD2, which could not be checked here. TRBV21-1 is tagged as a pseudogene. The CDR3 runs to 22 residues. DNA for the CDR3: TGTGCCAGCAGCAAATGGACAGAGGAGCGGGAGGAGGATCCCGCGAACACCGGGGAGCTGTTTTTT. Its protein is CASSKWTEEREEDPANTGELFF.

The chain carries TRBV25-1 and TRBJ2-7; TRBD1 matches 10 bases. The V and J ends lost 3 bases and 6 bases, in that order; junction bases with no gene match: 8. Looked up from germline, CDR1 is MGHDK and CDR2 is SYGVNS. The CDR3 is 15 residues long. The CDR3 bases are TGTGCCAGCAGTGAGGGGGGACAGGGGTCGGGCGAGCAGTACTTC. Its translation: CASSEGGQGSGEQYF.

The count of this clone is one. This sequence joins TRBV7-9 and TRBJ1-4, with 7 bases identical to TRBD1. Germline values: CDR1 SEHNR, CDR2 FQNEAQ (reference sequence). This CDR3 has 14 residues. The junction had 7 bases not matched to a gene; V was cut back by 5 bases and J by 7 bases. CDR3 amino acids: CASSTQTGSEKLFF. The CDR3 DNA is TGTGCCAGCAGCACCCAGACAGGGAGTGAAAAACTGTTTTTT. Combining the CDR3 with reference TRBV7-9 and TRBJ1-4 gives the whole variable domain DTGVSQNPRHKITKRGQNVTFRCDPISEHNRLYWYRQTLGQGPEFLTYFQNEAQLEKSRLLSDRFSAERPKGSFSTLEIQRTEQGDSAMYLCASSTQTGSEKLFFGSGTQLSVL.

The V call is TRBV5-4, the J call TRBJ1-5; D perhaps matches TRBD1 (6 bases). The V end was cut by 1 base, the J end by 3 bases, with 11 bases between. CDR3 size: 15 residues. Germline V gives CDR1 SGHNT, CDR2 YYREEE (reference sequence). For the CDR3, the DNA is TGTGCCAGCAGCTTGATGGGGGCCAACAATCAGCCCCAGCATTTT. It is translated as CASSLMGANNQPQHF.

This clone was recorded once. The chain is built from TRBV3-1 (or the pseudogene TRBV3-2) and TRBJ1-1; 9 bases match TRBD1. The CDR3 consists of 13 residues. CDR1 is LGHDT and CDR2 is YNNKEL in the germline V gene (reference sequence). The ends lost 2 bases at V and 9 bases at J; junction bases unmatched: 4. This chain's CDR3 is CASSQFTGGQAFF. CDR3 DNA: TGTGCCAGCAGCCAATTCACAGGGGGCCAAGCTTTCTTT.

This chain connects TRBV18 to TRBJ1-1; D gene unclear. Germline-derived CDR1 and CDR2 are KGHSH and LQKENI. V was cut by 4 bases and J by 2 bases, with 11 bases left in between. This CDR3 has 14 amino acids. CDR3 nucleotide sequence: TGTGCCAGCTCACTTCGGGAAGCTAACACTGAAGCTTTCTTT. Translation gives CASSLREANTEAFF.

This chain connects TRBV28 to TRBJ1-4; TRBD1 might be the D (5 bases). The CDR3 covers 16 residues. The germline V gene has CDR1 MDHEN and CDR2 SYDVKM. Trimming cost V 8 bases and J 7 bases, with 23 bases left between them. The CDR3: CASGLVVGDSGEKLFF. The CDR3 DNA reads as TGTGCCAGCGGATTGGTCGTGGGGGACTCGGGTGAAAAACTGTTTTTT.

The chain couples TRBV13 to TRBJ2-5, with 7 bases fitting TRBD1. V lost 3 bases to trimming and J lost 6 bases; unmatched junction nucleotides: 10. From germline, CDR1 is PRHDT and CDR2 FYEKMQ (reference sequence). The CDR3 is 15 amino acids. The CDR3 here is CASSLGTGVPKTQYF. The CDR3 region has the DNA TGTGCCAGCAGCTTGGGCACAGGGGTTCCGAAGACCCAGTACTTC.

The V call is TRBV6-5, the J call TRBJ2-3; 8 bases align to TRBD2. V was pared by 2 bases and J by 4 bases, with 8 bases of the junction left unmatched. From germline, CDR1 is MNHEY and CDR2 SVGAGI. The CDR3 has 16 residues. In DNA, the CDR3 is TGTGCCAGCAGTTACGGTTTAGCGGGAAATGCAGATACGCAGTATTTT. Amino acids: CASSYGLAGNADTQYF.

This chain uses TRBV6-2 or TRBV6-3 with TRBJ2-7; D perhaps matches TRBD2 (6 bases). V lost 6 bases and J 3 bases, leaving 18 bases between the germline ends. There are 15 residues in the CDR3. Germline V gene sequence: CDR1 MNHEY, CDR2 SVGEGT. As DNA, the CDR3 is TGTGCCAGCAGCAGTCAGGATCCGCGGGGCTACGAGCAGTACTTC. It yields the protein CASSSQDPRGYEQYF.

This chain uses TRBV2 with TRBJ1-5; no clear D. There are 12 residues in the CDR3. V was shortened by 3 bases and J by 8 bases, with 8 bases between the two germline ends. Germline V gene sequence: CDR1 SNHLY, CDR2 FYNNEI. The CDR3: CASSDDLEPQHF. The CDR3 DNA is TGTGCCAGCAGTGACGATTTAGAGCCCCAGCATTTT. Looking up the rest from reference TRBV2 and TRBJ1-5 gives the full variable domain: EPEVTQTPSHQVTQMGQEVILRCVPISNHLYFYWYRQILGQKVEFLVSFYNNEISEKSEIFDDQFSVERPDGSNFTLKIRSTKLEDSAMYFCASSDDLEPQHFGDGTRLSIL.

The chain couples TRBV7-2 to TRBJ2-5; 9 nucleotides agree with TRBD2. Germline V CDR1 and CDR2: SGHTA, FQGNSA. The CDR3 length is 16 residues. The ends lost 1 base at V and 1 base at J; junction bases unmatched: 4. For the CDR3, the DNA is TGTGCCAGCAGCTTAGGGACTAGCGCCTTCCAAGAGACCCAGTACTTC. Its translation is CASSLGTSAFQETQYF.

The rearrangement uses TRBV6-5 and TRBJ2-7; 9 bases fit TRBD1. Germline V gene data show CDR1 as MNHEY and CDR2 as SVGAGI. This CDR3 is built from 16 residues. The junction had 7 bases not matched to a gene; V was cut back by 0 bases and J by 4 bases. The DNA of the CDR3 is TGTGCCAGCAGTTACTCTCCGGGACAGGGTTTTTACGAGCAGTACTTC. Translated: CASSYSPGQGFYEQYF.

This chain links TRBV18 with TRBJ2-7, with 13 bases that match TRBD2. The V gene's germline CDR1 is KGHSH and CDR2 LQKENI. After removal of 3 bases from V and 0 bases from J, the junction contained 2 bases not matched to a gene. The CDR3 has 16 amino acids. The DNA for the CDR3 is TGTGCCAGCTCACCCGGACTAGCGGGAGTCTCCTACGAGCAGTACTTC. Residues: CASSPGLAGVSYEQYF.

CDR3 sequence: CASSVQPAGTGGKQYF. The CDR3 nucleotides read TGTGCCAGCAGCGTACAACCAGCCGGGACAGGGGGGAAGCAGTATTTT. V usage is TRBV9 and J usage is TRBJ2-3; 11 bases map to TRBD1. Germline V gene data show CDR1 as SGDLS and CDR2 as YYNGEE. This CDR3 has 16 residues. The ends lost 1 base at V and 11 bases at J; junction bases unmatched: 12.

J is TRBJ2-1 and V is TRBV6-5, with D tentatively TRBD1 (5 bases). CDR3 size: 13 residues. Germline assignment: CDR1 MNHEY and CDR2 SVGAGI. Trimming pared 6 bases from V and 5 bases from J, leaving 11 bases between. The CDR3 is CASSPRQNNEQFF. In DNA, the CDR3 is TGTGCCAGCAGCCCCCGACAGAACAATGAGCAGTTCTTC.

The gene calls are TRBV27 and TRBJ1-2; D possibly corresponds to TRBD1 (6 bases). CDR3 length equals 14 residues. Trimming pared 5 bases from V and 2 bases from J, leaving 12 bases between. Germline CDR1 is MNHEY and CDR2 is SMNVEV (reference sequence). The chain's CDR3 is CASSAHRANYGYTF. As DNA, the CDR3 is TGTGCCAGCAGTGCTCACAGGGCGAACTATGGCTACACCTTC.

The chain carries TRBV10-1 and TRBJ1-1; tentatively, D is TRBD1 (6 bases). Germline CDR1 is WNHNN and CDR2 is SYGVQD (reference sequence). This CDR3 is built from 11 residues. V dropped 7 bases and J dropped 11 bases, with 14 bases sitting between them. The CDR3 DNA sequence: TGCGCCAGCACGGGGGGGCGCGTGGCTTTCTTT. Amino acid sequence: CASTGGRVAFF.

This rearrangement joins TRBV30 to TRBJ2-7; unclear D gene. Trimming removed 4 bases at V and 0 bases at J, with 13 bases between. Germline-derived CDR1 and CDR2 are GTSNPN and SVGIG (reference sequence). CDR3 size: 14 residues. CDR3 protein: CAWTRQSNSYEQYF. Here the CDR3 DNA reads TGTGCCTGGACCCGACAAAGTAACTCCTACGAGCAGTACTTC.

The chain carries TRBV5-6 and TRBJ2-7, with 12 bases aligning to TRBD1. This CDR3 region has 15 residues. Unmatched junction bases numbered 8, after V lost 5 bases and J lost 5 bases. The germline CDR1 and CDR2 sequences are SGHDT and YYEEEE. The CDR3 coding sequence is TGTGCCAGCAGTTCCCCCGGGACAGGGGGCGACGAGCAGTACTTC. Amino acid sequence: CASSSPGTGGDEQYF.

The genes are TRBV6-5 and TRBJ2-2; D possibly corresponds to TRBD2 (5 bases). The CDR3 length is 15 residues. V was cut by 2 bases and J by 6 bases, with 13 bases left in between. Looked up from germline, CDR1 is MNHEY and CDR2 is SVGAGI. The CDR3 region is CASSYEGIMAGELFF. The DNA of the CDR3 is TGTGCCAGCAGTTACGAGGGAATTATGGCCGGGGAGCTGTTTTTT.

The chain is built from TRBV6-6 and TRBJ1-5, with TRBD1 as a possible D gene (5 bases). CDR1 and CDR2 (germline): MNHNY, SVGAGI (reference sequence). The CDR3 has 15 residues. V was cut by 1 base and J by 6 bases, with 13 bases left in between. The CDR3: CASSYYRDSSQPQHF. The CDR3 DNA reads TGTGCCAGCAGTTACTACCGGGACTCGAGTCAGCCCCAGCATTTT.